This T cell receptor beta chain was profiled in a study of cytomegalovirus exposure and HLA in healthy donors (dated by TCRdb to about 2017). Broadly, across the study: An earlier analysis of approximately 640 of the donors reported about 250 Gb of sequence data and more than 90 million unique TCR beta sequences from roughly 180 million T cells. Donor age, sex, ethnicity and CMV serostatus were compiled alongside the repertoire data. Among about 400 genotyped donors of the cohort, an average of approximately 220,000 unique TCR beta nucleotide sequences was sequenced per donor, of which about 19% were non-productive. Both class I and class II loci were covered by HLA typing, at four-digit resolution. To predict cytomegalovirus infection status, the study brought together high-throughput TCR immunosequencing, statistical association of individual TCRs with disease status, and machine learning. The aim of the study was to test whether cataloging public T cell receptors could identify signatures of past pathogen exposure. Of the 300 to 500 genotyped donors, 81% were placed in the genetic ancestry cluster associated with self-reported Caucasian donors. In a later analysis, previously published TCR beta repertoires from 666 donors were re-analyzed and high-resolution HLA genotyping was added so that TCR occurrence patterns could be studied. Because of strong linkage in the cohort, roughly five DR-DQ haplotypes were treated as single units for association and clustering. Approximately 300 gigabases of sequencing data and approximately 91 million unique TCR sequences made up an early release that covered several hundred HLA-typed donors. The study profiled the T cell repertoires of under 850 subjects by immunosequencing and related them to cytomegalovirus serostatus. Rather than using new phenotypic data, the later analysis identified candidate immune exposures from TCR beta sequences and from how often those sequences occurred across donors. Every discovery cohort repertoire had been produced on one sequencing platform. The number of donors typed differed by locus, with 629-630 for A, B, C, DRB1 and DQB1, approximately 500 for DQA1, under 610 for DPA1, and some 440 for DPB1. To decide whether each TCR beta V gene segment behaved as functional or pseudogenic, an earlier analysis of some 580 of the donors relied on high-throughput TCR beta sequencing. A later genetic analysis took genome-wide SNP genotypes for about 65% of the 666 donors and used that subset as a discovery cohort. Besides the first cohort of some 670 subjects, a separate validation cohort made up of 120 different subjects was used.

This clone was observed once. This clone's antigen is unknown. No qualities accompany the bases; no much larger clone lies one base away. The cohort was made up of approximately 700 healthy bone marrow donors. At the time of sampling, every cohort member was nominally healthy, though immune exposures that went unrecorded were likely present. The donor was CMV seronegative and was included in the group of about 350 seronegative cohort members. Each donor provided a peripheral blood sample, and peripheral blood mononuclear cells were used for TCR beta sequencing. Genomic DNA extraction from the blood cell samples was performed with the Qiagen DNeasy Blood Extraction Kit. Broader findings and caveats from the paper: Cytomegalovirus status was reported to be diagnosed by the classifier with high specificity and sensitivity in both the original and validation cohorts. For the cohort, immune exposure information was limited to CMV serostatus. Compared with equally common non-associated chains, HLA-associated TCR beta chains in a later analysis were more clonally expanded and had lower generation probabilities. Assigning TCR associations to individual alleles was difficult when HLA alleles, especially DR and DQ, strongly co-occurred. Presence/absence analyses assumed roughly uniform sequencing depth across donors, an assumption that may not hold. In a later analysis, TCR association rates were found to vary across HLA loci, with the most associated TCRs seen for DRB1 alleles and the fewest for HLA-C alleles. V-gene and J-gene trimming of TCR beta chains was associated with a missense DCLRE1C variant in a later genetic analysis, and the association was replicated in an independent cohort. It was suggested by the authors that the approach could potentially be generalized to other disease states and immunological phenotypes. A cluster of highly shared sequence variants was judged likely to represent a technical artifact of the sequencing pipeline. This cohort had only TCR beta chains sequenced, and the lack of alpha or paired-chain data limited which features could be detected. Most CMV-associated TCR beta chains appeared to be HLA-restricted in a later analysis, and the HLA associations seemed to be driven largely by CMV exposure. Three of the identified cytomegalovirus-associated TCR beta chains were confirmed in vitro to be specific for cytomegalovirus antigens. While some public TCRs were present in many individuals, most TCR sequences turned up only very rarely across donors. A further reported finding was that TCR beta sequences accurately predicted the HLA-A and HLA-B alleles for most subjects in the first cohort. Correlated functional status among segregating V segments might be attributable to linkage disequilibrium, but an unknown experimental factor could not be ruled out. Several of the top co-occurrence clusters appeared to be linked to parvovirus B19, influenza, CMV and Epstein-Barr virus, according to a later analysis. HLA typing was unavailable for some donors at each locus, so association tests used only the typed subset. Because counts were too low, 15 to 20 rarely observed V segments, including chromosome 9 orphons, were left out of the earlier analysis of a few hundred of the donors. According to a later genetic analysis, donors in an Asian-associated ancestry cluster had fewer N-insertions in productive TCRs than the roughly 700-donor mean. The 87-base-pair reads could not distinguish some IMGT-functional V segments, including TRBV6-2 and TRBV6-3, so those segments were excluded. The study gave a list of 150 to 200 TCR beta chains associated with cytomegalovirus. A later analysis associated about 17,000 TCR beta sequences with specific HLA alleles at a false discovery rate of 0.05. In an earlier analysis of approximately 600 of the donors, most TCR beta V segments were observed in productive rearrangements about 87% or about 30% of the time, broadly matching IMGT annotations.

To prepare the library, the immunoSEQ multiplex PCR assay was applied. A mixture of 60 forward primers for TCR Vbeta segments and 13 reverse primers for TCR Jbeta segments was used in the multiplex PCR. The CDR3 region of rearranged TCR beta genes was amplified from genomic DNA with a multiplex PCR assay. Amplified TCR beta libraries were sequenced as 87-base-pair reads on the Illumina HiSeq System. In the original analysis: A later analysis counted about 80 million unique TCR beta chains across the roughly 700 repertoires, and approximately 11 million of these chains were shared by at least two donors. To remove PCR and sequencing errors, raw reads were error-corrected and collapsed into unique sequences using a nearest-neighbor algorithm that merged closely related sequences. To assign V, D and J gene segments, CDR3 sequences were aligned to IMGT reference sequences. For a sequence to be retained, at least a six-nucleotide match to both a V gene segment and a J gene segment was required. Rearrangements were called productive when the CDR3 lacked stop codons and stayed in frame with V and J; all others were non-productive. Following IMGT convention, CDR3 was defined as the stretch from the second conserved V-encoded cysteine up to the conserved J-encoded phenylalanine. In an earlier analysis of approximately 590 of the donors, sequences lacking an unambiguous match to a single V gene segment were excluded. An earlier analysis of about 590 of the donors classified V segments as functional when productive rearrangements were above 56.7% and as segregating when the standard deviation between donors was above 5%. A statistical classification framework was built for diagnosing cytomegalovirus status from the catalog of TCR beta chain sequences. In a later analysis, V and J genes were assigned by comparing TCR nucleotide sequences against IMGT/GENE-DB human TR gene sequences. The TCRdist pipeline was used in a later analysis to assign CDR3 sequences and most-parsimonious VDJ recombination scenarios. In a later analysis, every TCR beta chain was defined by the combination of its CDR3 amino acid sequence and its V-gene family, and reads without a unique V-gene family were dropped. As a way to deal with suspected cross-contamination and a sequencing artifact, a later analysis dropped 450 to 600 nucleotide sequences that were highly shared and had low generation probability. In a later analysis, a clonal expansion index for each public chain was calculated from normalized within-repertoire ranks of inferred template counts. Generation probabilities in a later analysis came from a VDJ recombination model fitted to out-of-frame rearrangements, and those results were checked against IGoR. In a later analysis, hypergeometric tests were used to score TCR-TCR, TCR-HLA and TCR-CMV co-occurrence, with a repertoire-size bias correction applied to TCR pairs. False discovery rates were estimated in a later analysis by permuting HLA or CMV assignments 20 times. A later analysis grouped co-occurring TCRs with DBSCAN, adding TCRdist sequence similarity when clustering within HLA-allele-positive subsets. Repertoires with fewer than 30,000 or more than 120,000 public chains, plus five repertoires with anomalous nucleotide sharing, were excluded from co-occurrence clustering. TCRdb took this table from immuneACCESS and kept in-frame rearrangements with V and J called. Such tables lack part of the clones; where checked against another copy, unresolved V genes explain under half of the gap, and the rest is unexplained. That table supplies the V and J calls and clone size; D and trimming were determined from the DNA. The sample table records 150,000 or so clones; 71% of these occur just once. The ten largest clones add up to roughly 1.6% of the sample.

The CDR3 holds 17 amino acids from the cysteine to the phenylalanine. Just the 51-base CDR3 DNA is kept, in frame starting at base 1. For CDR1 and CDR2, the germline V gene lists SNHLY and FYNNEI. The V and J ends are trimmed by 2 bases and 5 bases, leaving 20 bases between them. The chain is encoded by TRBV2 joined to TRBJ2-3; TRBD1 could be the D gene, as 6 bases match. The sequencing sample was made of PBMCs. This sequence was found in a girl aged 5-17 years in good health and CMV-seronegative. At the DNA level, the sequence is TGTGCCAGCAGTGAAAACCTCGGACAGAGTCGGGGAGATACGCAGTATTTT. Its protein is CASSENLGQSRGDTQYF. Extended through the reference TRBV2 and TRBJ2-3 proteins, this CDR3 yields the full variable domain: EPEVTQTPSHQVTQMGQEVILRCVPISNHLYFYWYRQILGQKVEFLVSFYNNEISEKSEIFDDQFSVERPDGSNFTLKIRSTKLEDSAMYFCASSENLGQSRGDTQYFGPGTRLTVL.